This entry features one T cell receptor (beta chain) sequence. These data are taken from a study of blood T cell repertoires in COVID-19. For the study at large: Samples representing acute and convalescent COVID-19 were sourced from the United States, Italy and Spain. T cells, B-cell-depleted T cells, or PBMCs supplied cDNA or gDNA.

The authors' processing: The assay estimated nucleated cells by amplifying reference gene primers. Profiled with immunoSEQ multiplex PCR; TCRdb holds only in-frame clones, not every one. V, J and clone size derive from that table, while D and trimming were established from the DNA sequence. The sample consists of 95,000 to 150,000 clones, about 83% of them appearing once. The specimen was peripheral blood. The TCR sequence derives from a woman between 50 and 59 years old with acute or convalescent COVID-19.

Written as DNA, the CDR3 is TGTGCCAGCAGCCCCGGGACAGGGAACACCGGGGAGCTGTTTTTT. Protein sequence: CASSPGTGNTGELFF. This sequence joins TRBV7-7 and TRBJ2-2, with TRBD1 matching 8 bases. The V gene end was trimmed by 5 bases and the J gene end by 1 base; junction bases not matched to a gene: 3. There are 15 residues in the CDR3. The germline V gene has CDR1 SSHAT and CDR2 FNYEAQ (reference sequence).